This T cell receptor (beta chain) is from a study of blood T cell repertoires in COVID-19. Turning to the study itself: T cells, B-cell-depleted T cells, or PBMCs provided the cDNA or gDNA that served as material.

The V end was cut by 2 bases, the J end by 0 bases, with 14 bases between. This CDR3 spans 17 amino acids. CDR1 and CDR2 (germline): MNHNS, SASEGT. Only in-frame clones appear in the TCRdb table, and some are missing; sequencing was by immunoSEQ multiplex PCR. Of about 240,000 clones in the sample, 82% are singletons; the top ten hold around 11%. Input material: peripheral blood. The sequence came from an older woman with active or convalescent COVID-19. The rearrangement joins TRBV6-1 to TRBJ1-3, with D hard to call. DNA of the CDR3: TGTGCCAGCAGTGAAAGACGCGGTGGCTACTCTGGAAACACCATATATTTT. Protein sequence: CASSERRGGYSGNTIYF.